This TCR beta chain was sequenced for a study of T-cell reconstitution after alpha-beta-depleted transplantation in children. This clonotype was recorded a few times. The authors prepared the TCRbeta library with unique molecular identifiers. Using its own MiXCR run on the PCR reads, TCRdb lists one record per CDR3 protein. The table records 500,000 to 750,000 distinct CDR3 sequences, 20% to 30% of them present only once. CDR1 and CDR2 from the germline V gene are SGHDN and FVKESK. This CDR3 contains 15 residues. V was pared by 3 bases and J by 3 bases, with 11 bases between. This clonotype was sampled from a boy in the first two years of life with Wiskott-Aldrich syndrome, due to receive a stem cell transplant. Sequenced material: PBMCs, taken before TCRalphabeta/CD19-depleted stem cell transplant. This chain uses TRBV14 with TRBJ2-2; TRBD1 might be the D (5 bases). The CDR3 DNA is TGTGCCAGCAGCCATAAGGACACCTACACCGGGGAGCTGTTTTTT. It is translated as CASSHKDTYTGELFF.